Given below is one T cell receptor (beta chain) in context. Its target is not known. The sample is drawn from a study of early T cells in non-severe SARS-CoV-2 infection. Study in general: Sequencing of bulk RNA from unsorted whole blood was done, without chain pairing.

This CDR3 contains 13 residues. CDR1 is MNHEY and CDR2 is SMNVEV in the germline V gene (reference sequence). V lost 2 bases, J lost 3 bases, and 7 bases lay in between. Study-wide results and limits: Using VDJdb, the matching emphasized anti-spike CD8 responses while missing private and CD4 specificities.

Individual cDNA molecules were tagged with unique molecular identifiers, the study reported. TCRdb reprocessed the 5' RACE reads with MiXCR, giving one entry per CDR3 protein. The repertoire holds roughly 45,000 distinct CDR3 sequences, with 12% as singletons. Specimen: whole blood. The chain combines TRBV27 with TRBJ1-1; D is unclear. This clonotype was obtained from an adult who was a healthcare worker with PCR-confirmed SARS-CoV-2 infection or an uninfected control (not recorded which). The CDR3 spells CASSLSHYTEAFF. The DNA of the CDR3 is TGTGCCAGCAGTTTAAGTCATTACACTGAAGCTTTCTTT.